This T cell receptor beta chain was observed in a study of cytomegalovirus exposure and HLA in healthy donors. Study information: In an earlier analysis, around 120 million unique TCR beta sequences were found from some 200 million T cells.

Deletions cut 8 bases from V and 2 bases from J, with 15 bases between. The CDR3 contains 14 residues. The germline gives CDR1 MNHEY, CDR2 SMNVEV (reference sequence). In the PCR, 60 Vbeta and 13 Jbeta primers were used. This table comes from immunoSEQ multiplex PCR, and its TCRdb copy is limited to in-frame clones, with some not included. The sample has about 200,000 clones. Whole-study results and caveats: Sequencing likely produced, as an artifact, a cluster of highly shared sequence variants.

To note about this clone: What it recognizes is unknown.

This TCR was sampled from a boy between 10 and 17 years old in good health and CMV-seronegative. The sample comprised PBMCs. The chain uses TRBV27 and TRBJ2-5; D is perhaps TRBD1 (6 bases). The CDR3 DNA reads as TGTGCCAGCCCAGACCGGGACACGCAAGAGACCCAGTACTTC. The encoded protein is CASPDRDTQETQYF.